Below are 14 T cell receptor beta chains sequenced from a single sample in a study of T cell repertoires in cytomegalovirus infection. TCRdb re-derived calls from the reads in MiXCR, one entry per CDR3 protein. The sample lists fewer than 550,000 distinct CDR3 sequences, less than 30% occurring once. Sequencing was carried out using PBMCs. The receptors originated from a human donor in good health (CMV status not recorded). Some clones in this sample may be carry-over from other donors' samples.

This clonotype was counted only a few times. The J gene is TRBJ1-2, the V gene TRBV12-3 or TRBV12-4, with TRBD1 matching over 9 bases. With V trimmed by 1 base and J by 3 bases, 6 bases remained unmatched. This CDR3 has 16 residues. CDR3 sequence (DNA): TGTGCCAGCAGTTTAGTCGGGACAGGGACGGACTATGGCTACACCTTC. This codes for CASSLVGTGTDYGYTF.

The CDR3 DNA reads TGTGCCAGCAGCTTGGCTTCTGAAGCTTTCTTT. Amino acids: CASSLASEAFF. The chain combines TRBV11-3 with TRBJ1-1, with D unclear. Deletions cut 3 bases from V and 6 bases from J, with 5 bases between. CDR3 length equals 11 residues. Looked up from germline, CDR1 is SGHNT and CDR2 is YENEEA.

This clonotype was counted a few times. This chain connects TRBV29-1 to TRBJ1-1; D call uncertain. Germline V CDR1 and CDR2: SQVTM, ANQGSEA. The CDR3 is 13 amino acids. V was trimmed by 3 bases and J by 7 bases, leaving 15 bases between them. The CDR3 DNA follows: TGCAGCGTTGAGGAGGCTGGGCTTGGTGAAGCTTTCTTT. Protein product: CSVEEAGLGEAFF.

This clonotype was observed many times. The chain couples TRBV4-3 to TRBJ2-2; possibly TRBD1 for D (5 bases). Germline CDR1 is LGHNA and CDR2 is YSLEER. Trimming shortened V by 0 bases and J by 4 bases, and 15 bases separated the two germline ends. The CDR3 sequence is 17 residues long. The CDR3 nucleotides read TGCGCCAGCAGCCAAGATAGTCCCCAGGGCGGCACCGGGGAGCTGTTTTTT. Translated, it gives CASSQDSPQGGTGELFF.

This clonotype occurred many times. The J gene is TRBJ2-3, the V gene TRBV7-2; TRBD2 is a possible D gene (6 bases). Germline loops: CDR1 SGHTA, CDR2 FQGNSA. CDR3 length: 17 amino acids. The ends were cut back, 5 bases at V and 6 bases at J, with 24 bases in the middle. Written as DNA, the CDR3 is TGTGCCAGCAGCGCCCGCCCGGGACTGGAGGAAGCTGATACGCAGTATTTT. As protein: CASSARPGLEEADTQYF. Full variable domain (remainder filled in from reference TRBV7-2 and TRBJ2-3): GAGVSQSPSNKVTEKGKDVELRCDPISGHTALYWYRQSLGQGLEFLIYFQGNSAPDKSGLPSDRFSAERTGGSVSTLTIQRTQQEDSAVYLCASSARPGLEEADTQYFGPGTRLTVL.

The chain links TRBV7-6 to TRBJ2-3; D perhaps matches TRBD2 (7 bases). CDR1 and CDR2 from the germline V gene are SGHVS and FNYEAQ. The length of the CDR3 is 15 residues. The V and J ends lost 5 bases and 3 bases respectively, with 15 bases between them. The CDR3 spells CASSEVGGRTDTQYF. CDR3 bases: TGTGCCAGCAGCGAGGTCGGGGGGCGGACAGATACGCAGTATTTT.

V and J are TRBV20-1 and TRBJ2-4; either TRBD1 or TRBD2 may fit D (5 bases each). V gave up 1 base and J gave up 7 bases, with 20 bases separating them. The CDR3 runs 16 residues. The germline V gene has CDR1 DFQATT and CDR2 SNEGSKA (reference sequence). In DNA form, the CDR3 reads TGCAGTGCTAGAGGGACGGGACCGACTAATTTGAACATTCAGTACTTC. Translating it yields CSARGTGPTNLNIQYF.

The chain recombines TRBV4-3 with TRBJ2-3; 9 bases fit TRBD2. Trimming removed 0 bases from V and 4 bases from J; junction bases left unmatched: 11. The CDR3 totals 18 residues. The germline CDR1 and CDR2 sequences are LGHNA and YSLEER. The CDR3 here is CASSQEGWALAGSDTQYF. The CDR3 DNA sequence: TGCGCCAGCAGCCAAGAAGGCTGGGCCCTAGCGGGGTCAGATACGCAGTATTTT.

J is TRBJ2-3 and V is TRBV29-1; 7 bases map to TRBD2. There are 16 residues in the CDR3. The V and J ends lost 5 bases and 0 bases, in that order; junction bases with no gene match: 11. CDR1 is SQVTM, CDR2 ANQGSEA, per germline. CDR3 sequence (DNA): TGCAGCGTTTCATTCGGGCCTAGCGGCAGCACAGATACGCAGTATTTT. Translation: CSVSFGPSGSTDTQYF.

The rearrangement links TRBV29-1 to TRBJ2-2, with D perhaps matching TRBD2 (6 bases). The CDR3 totals 14 residues. V lost 5 bases and J lost 3, with 13 bases in between. In germline, CDR1 is SQVTM, CDR2 ANQGSEA. CDR3 region: CSVSREPYTGELFF. The CDR3 DNA reads TGCAGCGTTTCACGGGAGCCGTACACCGGGGAGCTGTTTTTT.

V gene TRBV7-6 combines with J gene TRBJ1-3; 10 nucleotides agree with TRBD1. The CDR3 has 15 amino acids. V dropped 6 bases and J dropped 6; count of bases not matched to a gene: 8. Germline CDR1 and CDR2: SGHVS and FNYEAQ. CDR3 in amino acids: CASRSTGTGENTIYF. Here the CDR3 DNA reads TGTGCCAGCAGGTCAACCGGGACAGGGGAAAACACCATATATTTT.

The V and J genes are TRBV29-1 and TRBJ1-5, with unresolved D. The CDR3 runs to 13 residues. Germline lookup yields CDR1 SQVTM and CDR2 ANQGSEA. Trimming stripped 2 bases from V and 6 bases from J, with 11 bases between. CDR3 residues: CSVEMESGQPQHF. The CDR3 nucleotides are TGCAGCGTTGAAATGGAGTCGGGTCAGCCCCAGCATTTT.

Only one count was recorded for this clonotype. The chain uses TRBV29-1 and TRBJ1-2, with 7 bases identical to TRBD1. The V gene's germline CDR1 is SQVTM and CDR2 ANQGSEA. The V gene end was trimmed by 5 bases and the J gene end by 0 bases; junction bases not matched to a gene: 3. The CDR3 has 13 residues. The chain's CDR3 is CSVTGQSNYGYTF. CDR3 bases: TGCAGCGTTACGGGACAGTCTAACTATGGCTACACCTTC.

This clonotype was counted only a few times. V is TRBV6-2 or TRBV6-3 and J is TRBJ2-2, with D hard to call. The CDR3 is made up of 15 amino acids. CDR1 is MNHEY, CDR2 SVGEGT, per germline. Between the trimmed V and J ends, which lost 3 bases and 1 base, there was a span of 9 bases. CDR3 nucleotide sequence: TGTGCCAGCAGTTATTTCCGACAGAACACCGGGGAGCTGTTTTTT. Translation gives CASSYFRQNTGELFF.